This T cell receptor (beta chain) was identified in a study of tumor and adjacent non-tumor tissue in lung cancer. Study conclusions and caveats: Shorter survival was associated with higher TCR diversity in tumors. Top 100 clones took a larger repertoire share in normal lung. TCR diversity was significantly greater in tumor than normal lung tissue.

The library came from three nested PCR rounds adapted from ARM-PCR protocols. TCRdb processed the multiplex PCR reads anew with MiXCR; each CDR3 protein has one entry. The sample consists of some 73,000 distinct CDR3 sequences, roughly 80% of them appearing once. As regards this clonotype: What it binds is not known. The CDR3 ends on some other residue instead of the conserved phenylalanine or tryptophan, so this is likely a read error. The DNA is omitted, as the CDR3 cannot be located on it reliably, and the CDR3 follows TCRdb's listing.

CDR1 and CDR2 (germline): LGHNA, YNFKEQ. The CDR3 has 16 amino acids, counting both end residues. RNA was extracted from bulk tissue without any cell sorting. More than 3 cm separated this lung sample from the edge of the tumor. The TCR comes from a man in his sixties with non-small cell lung cancer. The chain links TRBV4-2 to TRBJ1-1; no DNA check was done on the table's D call, TRBD1. Sequenced input: distant non-tumor lung tissue. CDR3 sequence reads: CASSQVRQLENTEAFS.